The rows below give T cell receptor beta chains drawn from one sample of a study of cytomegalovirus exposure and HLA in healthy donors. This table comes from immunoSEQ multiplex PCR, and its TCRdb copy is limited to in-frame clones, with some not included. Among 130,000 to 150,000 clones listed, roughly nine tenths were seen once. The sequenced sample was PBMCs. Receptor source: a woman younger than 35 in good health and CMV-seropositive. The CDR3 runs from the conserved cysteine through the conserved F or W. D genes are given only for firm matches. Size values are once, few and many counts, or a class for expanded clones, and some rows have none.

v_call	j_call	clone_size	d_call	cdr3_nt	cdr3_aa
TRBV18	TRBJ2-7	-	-	TGTGCCAGCTCACCACCTTCGGGAGAGCAGTACTTC	CASSPPSGEQYF
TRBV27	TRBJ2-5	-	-	TGTGCCAGCAGTGCCGTCCTCGGGGTCCCGGAGACCCAGTACTTC	CASSAVLGVPETQYF
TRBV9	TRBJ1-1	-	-	TGTGCCAGCAGCGTAGTGGGGAGCATGAACACTGAAGCTTTCTTT	CASSVVGSMNTEAFF
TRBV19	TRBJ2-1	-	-	TGTGCCAGTAGCTCTATTATCGGGGACTACAATGAGCAGTTCTTC	CASSSIIGDYNEQFF
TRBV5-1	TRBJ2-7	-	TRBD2	TGCGCCAGCAGCTTGGCGGACGGGGGAGGGGAGCAGTACTTC	CASSLADGGGEQYF
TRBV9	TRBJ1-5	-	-	TGTGCCAGCAGTAGAGATAGCAATCAGCCCCAGCATTTT	CASSRDSNQPQHF
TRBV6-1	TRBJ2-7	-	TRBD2	TGTGCCAGCAGTCCAACCGGGAGGGGACACGAGCAGTACTTC	CASSPTGRGHEQYF
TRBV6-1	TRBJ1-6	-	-	TGTGCCAGCAGTGTCCCGAGGGTAGCGTCACCCCTCCACTTT	CASSVPRVASPLHF
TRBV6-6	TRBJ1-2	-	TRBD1	TGTGCCAGCAGTTACTCGAACCCAGGGGGGAACTATGGCTACACCTTC	CASSYSNPGGNYGYTF
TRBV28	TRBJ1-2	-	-	TGTGCCAGCAGTCCTCCGACAGGTCTAGGGGGCTACACCTTC	CASSPPTGLGGYTF
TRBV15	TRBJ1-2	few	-	TGTGCCACCAGCTGGGCGCGCAACTATGGCTACACCTTC	CATSWARNYGYTF
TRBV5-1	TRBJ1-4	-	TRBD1	TGCGCCAGCAGCTGGGGCGTGACAGGGTATTATGAAAAACTGTTTTTT	CASSWGVTGYYEKLFF
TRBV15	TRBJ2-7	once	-	TGTGCCACCAGCAGAGATCGAGGCGGGCCCTACGAGCAGTACTTC	CATSRDRGGPYEQYF
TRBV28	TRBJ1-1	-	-	TGTGCCAGCAGTCACAGGGAGACTCTTTTACAAGCTTTCTTT	CASSHRETLLQAFF
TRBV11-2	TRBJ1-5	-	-	TGTGCCAGCAGCTTAGTGTCTACCACGGTCTGGAGCAATCAGCCCCAGCATTTT	CASSLVSTTVWSNQPQHF
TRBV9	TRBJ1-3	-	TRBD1	TGTGCCAGCAGCGTGGACAGGGGAGGAAACACCATATATTTT	CASSVDRGGNTIYF
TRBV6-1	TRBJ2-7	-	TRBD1	TGTGCCAGCAGTGCGATTACAGGGGAACTCATGTACGAGCAGTACTTC	CASSAITGELMYEQYF
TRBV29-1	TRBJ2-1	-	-	TGCAGCGTTGACAGGGGACTAAACTACAATGAGCAGTTCTTC	CSVDRGLNYNEQFF
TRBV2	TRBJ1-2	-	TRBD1	TGTGCCAGCAGTTTAACCGGGACAGAGAACTATGGCTACACCTTC	CASSLTGTENYGYTF
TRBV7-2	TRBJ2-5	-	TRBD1	TGTGCCAGCAGCCCCGGGACAGTCCCATACTTC	CASSPGTVPYF
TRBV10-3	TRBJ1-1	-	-	TGTGCCATCAGGGACAGCCTTTTCTTCAACACTGAAGCTTTCTTT	CAIRDSLFFNTEAFF
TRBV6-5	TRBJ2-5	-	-	TGTGCCAGCAGTTGGACCAGGGCCGGGGAGACCCAGTACTTC	CASSWTRAGETQYF
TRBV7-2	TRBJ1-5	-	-	TGTGCCAGCAGCTTATTGGTAGGGGGAAATCAGCCCCAGCATTTT	CASSLLVGGNQPQHF
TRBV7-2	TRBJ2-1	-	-	TGTGCCAGCACCCAGGGGGGTAGTGGTCATGAGCAGTTCTTC	CASTQGGSGHEQFF
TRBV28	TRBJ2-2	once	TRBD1	TGTGCCAGCAGTACGATACCGGGACAGGGGTGGAACACCGGGGAGCTGTTTTTT	CASSTIPGQGWNTGELFF
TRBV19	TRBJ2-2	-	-	TGTGCCAGTAGTCCGACAGAACTGAACACCGGGGAGCTGTTTTTT	CASSPTELNTGELFF